Each of the 9 T cell receptor beta chains below was sequenced from the same sample in a study of blood T cell repertoires in COVID-19. Some clones are missing from TCRdb's copy, which holds only in-frame ones; the method was immunoSEQ multiplex PCR. The repertoire includes roughly 30,000 clones, roughly 80% of them detected once, and almost 40% sits in the top ten. Sequenced material: peripheral blood. These receptors were obtained from a man between 65 and 85 years old with acute or convalescent COVID-19.

Turning to this clone: The same CDR3 is also encoded by other DNA sequences in this sample. The chain uses TRBV18 and TRBJ1-2; D not certain. The CDR3 consists of 14 residues. V lost 0 bases and J 1 base, leaving 6 bases between the germline ends. Germline CDR1 reads KGHSH; CDR2 reads LQKENI. The CDR3 reads CASSPPEVNYGYTF. The DNA for the CDR3 is TGTGCCAGCTCACCACCGGAGGTTAACTATGGCTACACCTTC.

The rearrangement joins TRBV9 to TRBJ2-5; D perhaps matches TRBD1 (6 bases). Germline-derived CDR1 and CDR2 are SGDLS and YYNGEE. The CDR3 has 15 residues. Between the trimmed V and J ends, which lost 3 bases and 4 bases, there was a span of 16 bases. CDR3 protein: CASSGRGGSRETQYF. The CDR3 nucleotides are TGTGCCAGCAGCGGTCGAGGGGGAAGCAGAGAGACCCAGTACTTC.

V usage is TRBV5-6 and J usage is TRBJ2-5, with 8 positions matching TRBD2. J gave up 6 bases and V 2 bases, and 3 bases lay outside the gene matches. CDR1 SGHDT and CDR2 YYEEEE come from the germline V gene. There are 13 residues in the CDR3. The CDR3 is CASSFSGDQTQYF. The CDR3 bases are TGTGCCAGCAGCTTTAGCGGGGATCAGACCCAGTACTTC.

This sequence joins TRBV5-1 and TRBJ2-7; the match to TRBD1 covers 9 bases. This CDR3 contains 16 residues. The junction had 14 bases not matched to a gene; V was cut back by 5 bases and J by 5 bases. The germline gives CDR1 SGHRS, CDR2 YFSETQ. The CDR3 loop is CASSPATGTGLNEQYF. CDR3 bases: TGCGCCAGCAGTCCCGCAACCGGGACAGGGCTTAACGAGCAGTACTTC.

This chain uses TRBV5-4 with TRBJ1-2; 10 bases agree with TRBD1. V was pared by 4 bases and J by 7 bases, with 10 bases of the junction left unmatched. CDR1 and CDR2 (germline): SGHNT, YYREEE (reference sequence). The CDR3 runs to 15 residues. CDR3 coding DNA: TGTGCCAGCAGCCTCGACAGGGGGCAAGAAGGTGGCTACACCTTC. Translated: CASSLDRGQEGGYTF.

In this sample, this clone turned up a few times. The CDR3 spells CASYGQSAYEQYF. DNA for the CDR3: TGTGCCAGTTATGGACAGAGCGCCTACGAGCAGTACTTC. The genes are TRBV25-1 and TRBJ2-7, with D maybe TRBD1 (6 bases). The CDR3 length is 13 residues. The germline gives CDR1 MGHDK, CDR2 SYGVNS. Trimming shortened V by 9 bases and J by 2 bases, and 14 bases separated the two germline ends.

This chain uses TRBV4-3 with TRBJ1-2; 7 nucleotides align to TRBD1. This CDR3 has 16 amino acids. Germline loops: CDR1 LGHNA, CDR2 YSLEER. J gave up 4 bases and V 0 bases, and 8 bases lay outside the gene matches. CDR3 in DNA: TGCGCCAGCAGCCAAGATTTTGGAGGGGGCGGCTATGGCTACACCTTC. This codes for CASSQDFGGGGYGYTF.

CDR3 DNA: TGTGCCAGCAGCCCAGGAGGAGGTAGTTGGCATTTT. This encodes CASSPGGGSWHF. The rearrangement links TRBV7-8 to TRBJ1-5; D is ambiguous. CDR1 and CDR2 from the germline V gene are SGHVS and FQNEAQ. The CDR3 consists of 12 residues. Deletions cut 5 bases from V and 15 bases from J, with 17 bases between.

The chain uses TRBV12-3 or TRBV12-4 and TRBJ1-1, with D hard to call. This CDR3 is 12 amino acids long. Trimming stripped 2 bases from V and 5 bases from J, with 6 bases between. CDR3 loop: CASSLWRTEAFF. CDR3 bases: TGTGCCAGCAGTTTATGGCGGACTGAAGCTTTCTTT.